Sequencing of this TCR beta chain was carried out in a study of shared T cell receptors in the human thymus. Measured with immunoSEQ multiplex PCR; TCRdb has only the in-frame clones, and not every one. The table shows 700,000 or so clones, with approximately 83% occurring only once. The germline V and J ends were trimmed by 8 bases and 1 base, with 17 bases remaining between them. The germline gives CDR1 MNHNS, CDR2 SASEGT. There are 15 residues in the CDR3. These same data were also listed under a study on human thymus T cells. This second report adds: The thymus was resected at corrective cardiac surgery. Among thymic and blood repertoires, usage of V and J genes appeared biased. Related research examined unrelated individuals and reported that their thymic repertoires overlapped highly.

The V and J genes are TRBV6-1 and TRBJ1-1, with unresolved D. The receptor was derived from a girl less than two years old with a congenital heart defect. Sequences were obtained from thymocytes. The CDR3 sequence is CASSRTPTANTEAFF. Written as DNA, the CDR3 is TGTGCCAGCTCGCGTACCCCCACAGCGAACACTGAAGCTTTCTTT.